The 22 T cell receptor beta chains below were found in one sample sequenced in a study of blood T cells in healthy people across ages. A sample-barcoded 5' primer and a J-beta primer mix were used in a second PCR of roughly 7 to 12 cycles. Each CDR3 protein gets one entry after TCRdb re-called the 5' RACE reads with MiXCR. The table lists roughly 800,000 distinct CDR3 sequences, about 48% of them singletons, with approximately 41% in the top ten. Material for sequencing was blood. The receptors were gathered from an elderly man in good health.

This clonotype was observed many times. V usage is TRBV12-3 or TRBV12-4 and J usage is TRBJ2-7; the match to TRBD1 covers 11 bases. This CDR3 comprises 15 residues. V lost 5 bases and J lost 1; bases outside the gene matches: 4. CDR3 DNA sequence: TGTGCCAGCAGTGCCGGGACAGGGGGTTCCTACGAGCAGTACTTC. Translating it yields CASSAGTGGSYEQYF.

This clonotype was picked up a small number of times. This chain joins TRBV2 and TRBJ2-7; 8 bases fit TRBD1. The V segment lost 2 bases and the J segment 5 bases; nucleotides outside the gene matches: 5. The CDR3 has 14 residues. Looked up from germline, CDR1 is SNHLY and CDR2 is FYNNEI. The CDR3 nucleotides read TGTGCCAGCAGTGAAAGGCAGGGGGCCCACGAGCAGTACTTC. It yields the protein CASSERQGAHEQYF.

The chain carries TRBV20-1 and TRBJ2-5; 11 bases align to TRBD2. The V gene end was trimmed by 3 bases and the J gene end by 11 bases; junction bases not matched to a gene: 20. The CDR3 is made up of 17 amino acids. Germline values: CDR1 DFQATT, CDR2 SNEGSKA (reference sequence). The DNA for the CDR3 is TGCAGTGCTAGGCTACAGTCGACTAGCGGGACTAAGCGTGAGCAGTACTTC. Translated: CSARLQSTSGTKREQYF.

The chain uses TRBV27 and TRBJ2-7; the D gene is possibly TRBD2 (6 bases). The germline CDR1 and CDR2 sequences are MNHEY and SMNVEV (reference sequence). The CDR3 runs to 15 residues. V lost 6 bases, J lost 2 bases, and 17 bases lay in between. This CDR3 reads CASSGKGLGTYEQYF. CDR3 bases: TGTGCCAGCAGCGGGAAGGGACTGGGGACCTACGAGCAGTACTTC.

The chain links TRBV3-1 to TRBJ2-3, with a tentative D call TRBD1 (6 bases). The CDR3 totals 16 residues. Trimming took 0 bases from V and 0 from J, leaving 10 bases between them. Germline-derived CDR1 and CDR2 are LGHDT and YNNKEL (reference sequence). The CDR3 protein is CASSQEQGGSTDTQYF. CDR3 nucleotides: TGTGCCAGCAGCCAAGAACAGGGTGGGAGCACAGATACGCAGTATTTT.

This chain connects TRBV29-1 to TRBJ1-1; D unclear. The CDR3 is 11 amino acids. The ends were cut back, 7 bases at V and 3 bases at J, with 9 bases in the middle. CDR1 is SQVTM and CDR2 is ANQGSEA in the germline V gene. Written as DNA, the CDR3 is TGCAGCGCCGACGGCTACACTGAAGCTTTCTTT. Protein sequence: CSADGYTEAFF.

The rearrangement joins TRBV5-1 to TRBJ2-3; weak D call: TRBD2 (6 bases). V was pared by 0 bases and J by 5 bases, with 13 bases between. The CDR3 is made up of 15 amino acids. Germline V gene sequence: CDR1 SGHRS, CDR2 YFSETQ. The CDR3 coding sequence is TGCGCCAGCAGCTTGGAAGAGCACGGGGGAGATACGCAGTATTTT. Protein product: CASSLEEHGGDTQYF.

The chain employs TRBV7-2 and TRBJ2-1; 12 bases align to TRBD2. After removal of 5 bases from V and 13 bases from J, the junction contained 9 bases not matched to a gene. CDR1 and CDR2 from the germline V gene are SGHTA and FQGNSA. This CDR3 contains 14 residues. The CDR3 DNA is TGTGCCAGCAGCGTAGGGACTAGCGGGCGCCAACAGTTCTTC. It codes for CASSVGTSGRQQFF.

The chain has TRBV20-1 and TRBJ2-1, with D uncertain. Germline CDR1 reads DFQATT; CDR2 reads SNEGSKA (reference sequence). This CDR3 contains 13 residues. The ends were cut back, 2 bases at V and 10 bases at J, with 15 bases in the middle. Here the CDR3 DNA reads TGCAGTGCTAGACCCTTGCGTGAGGAAGAGCAGTTCTTC. Translating gives CSARPLREEEQFF.

Remarks on this clonotype: Germline and junction disagree at one end, which may indicate a read error. The V gene is TRBV5-1, the J gene TRBJ2-6; possible D gene TRBD1, 5 bases. Germline V CDR1 and CDR2: SGHRS, YFSETQ. The CDR3 is made up of 15 amino acids. The CDR3 loop reads CASRKGLSGASVLTF. The CDR3 bases are TGCGCCAGCAGGAAGGGGCTCTCTGGGGCCAGCGTCCTGACTTTC.

This clonotype was counted a few times. The chain recombines TRBV20-1 with TRBJ2-1, with 8 bases matching TRBD2. The CDR3 length is 14 residues. V lost 1 base and J lost 5; bases outside the gene matches: 4. CDR1 is DFQATT, CDR2 SNEGSKA, per germline (reference sequence). CDR3: CSARGLARNNEQFF. CDR3 in DNA: TGCAGTGCTAGAGGACTAGCGAGAAACAATGAGCAGTTCTTC.

The genes are TRBV9 and TRBJ2-1; 9 bases match TRBD1. V dropped 2 bases and J dropped 5; count of bases not matched to a gene: 8. CDR3 length: 16 amino acids. Per germline, CDR1 SGDLS and CDR2 YYNGEE. DNA of the CDR3: TGTGCCAGCAGCGTCTCCGGGACAGGGCTTAACAATGAGCAGTTCTTC. It encodes CASSVSGTGLNNEQFF.

The gene calls are TRBV20-1 and TRBJ2-1, with D perhaps given as TRBD1 or TRBD2 (5 bases each). Germline loops: CDR1 DFQATT, CDR2 SNEGSKA (reference sequence). This CDR3 has 13 amino acids. The CDR3 DNA sequence: TGCAGGGGGGTTGGGAGCTCCTACAATGAGCAGTTCTTC. Amino acids: CRGVGSSYNEQFF.

The J gene is TRBJ1-1, the V gene TRBV2; no firm D call. V was pared by 1 base and J by 2 bases, with 5 bases between. The CDR3 contains 13 residues. Germline lookup yields CDR1 SNHLY and CDR2 FYNNEI. CDR3 sequence reads: CASSEDRNTEAFF. The DNA of the CDR3 is TGTGCCAGCAGTGAAGACAGAAACACTGAAGCTTTCTTT. The variable domain in full, completed from reference TRBV2 and TRBJ1-1, reads EPEVTQTPSHQVTQMGQEVILRCVPISNHLYFYWYRQILGQKVEFLVSFYNNEISEKSEIFDDQFSVERPDGSNFTLKIRSTKLEDSAMYFCASSEDRNTEAFFGQGTRLTVV.

The V gene is TRBV21-1, the J gene TRBJ2-1; the DNA was not compared with TRBD2, the D call given in the table. TRBV21-1 is described as a pseudogene. There are 19 residues in the CDR3. The CDR3 nucleotides read TGTGCCAGCAGCAAGGGTCCCCCACTAGCGGGAGAGACGCAGGGTGAGCAGTTCTTC. Protein product: CASSKGPPLAGETQGEQFF.

Points on this clonotype: It may be a read error: a sequence one base away is much more abundant. DNA of the CDR3: TGTGCCAGGGGGAAGCAGAGCAATCAGCCCCAGCATTTT. Residues: CARGKQSNQPQHF. The chain has TRBV30 and TRBJ1-5, with D tentatively TRBD1 (6 bases). Per the germline V gene, CDR1 is GTSNPN and CDR2 is SVGIG (reference sequence). The CDR3 consists of 13 residues. Trimming pared 8 bases from V and 1 base from J, leaving 12 bases between.

The genes are TRBV29-1 and TRBJ2-7, with D maybe TRBD1 (5 bases). The CDR3 runs 13 residues. Trimming left V 3 bases short and J 7 bases short, with 16 bases between. Germline V gene sequence: CDR1 SQVTM, CDR2 ANQGSEA. The CDR3 reads CSVEGRAYNEQYF. In DNA form, the CDR3 reads TGCAGCGTTGAGGGCAGGGCCTACAATGAGCAGTACTTC.

This clonotype has only a few counts. CDR3 sequence: CASSPRLKPLGEQYF. In nucleotides, the CDR3 is TGTGCCAGCAGTCCTCGCCTGAAACCTTTGGGAGAGCAGTACTTC. The rearrangement uses TRBV27 and TRBJ2-4; weak D call: TRBD2 (5 bases). The length of the CDR3 is 15 residues. V was clipped by 5 bases and J by 13 bases, with 24 bases between them. Per germline, CDR1 MNHEY and CDR2 SMNVEV (reference sequence).

This sequence joins TRBV9 and TRBJ1-4; 8 nucleotides match TRBD1. The ends lost 0 bases at V and 7 bases at J; junction bases unmatched: 8. CDR1 is SGDLS and CDR2 is YYNGEE in the germline V gene. The CDR3 runs 16 residues. For the CDR3, the DNA is TGTGCCAGCAGCGTAGGGGGACAGGACGTGGGTGAAAAACTGTTTTTT. As protein: CASSVGGQDVGEKLFF.

The chain recombines TRBV6-1 with TRBJ2-5, with D perhaps TRBD1 (5 bases). Germline V gene sequence: CDR1 MNHNS, CDR2 SASEGT. There are 13 residues in the CDR3. Deletions cut 6 bases from V and 0 bases from J, with 8 bases between. CDR3 in amino acids: CASRQANQETQYF. CDR3 nucleotides: TGTGCCAGCAGACAGGCCAACCAAGAGACCCAGTACTTC.

The chain carries TRBV6-5 and TRBJ2-5; the match to TRBD2 covers 9 bases. Near its end, the DNA agrees better with TRBJ2-7, so the J call may be wrong. Germline V gene sequence: CDR1 MNHEY, CDR2 SVGAGI. This CDR3 is 14 amino acids long. The CDR3 sequence: CASTLLAGPYEQYF. The CDR3 bases are TGTGCCAGCACCTTACTAGCGGGCCCCTACGAGCAGTACTTC.

The CDR3 reads CASSQGPATGELFF. In DNA form, the CDR3 reads TGTGCCAGCAGCCAGGGACCAGCCACCGGGGAGCTGTTTTTT. The chain employs TRBV6-4 and TRBJ2-2, with D perhaps given as TRBD1 or TRBD2 (5 bases each). Per the germline V gene, CDR1 is MRHNA and CDR2 is SNTAGT. V lost 6 bases to trimming and J lost 4 bases, with 12 bases between them. This CDR3 is built from 14 residues.